This TCR beta chain was profiled in a study of blood T cell repertoires in COVID-19. Study-wide background: Whether acute or convalescent, the COVID-19 samples came from the United States, Italy and Spain. In each case, the material was cDNA or gDNA derived from T cells, B-cell-depleted T cells, or PBMCs.

In the original analysis: Nucleated cell counts were estimated from reference gene primer amplification. Assay: immunoSEQ multiplex PCR; the TCRdb copy retains only in-frame clones and omits some. D and trimming come from the DNA, and the V and J calls and clone size come from that table. This table holds about 220,000 clones, approximately 81% found once. Per the germline V gene, CDR1 is GTSNPN and CDR2 is SVGIG (reference sequence). The ends were cut back, 1 base at V and 3 bases at J, with 6 bases in the middle. This CDR3 contains 12 residues. The chain couples TRBV30 to TRBJ2-5; D is unclear. This receptor was identified in a man aged 25-45 years with active or convalescent COVID-19. Sequencing was carried out using peripheral blood. This CDR3 reads CAWSGEEETQYF. CDR3 bases: TGTGCCTGGAGTGGCGAGGAAGAGACCCAGTACTTC.